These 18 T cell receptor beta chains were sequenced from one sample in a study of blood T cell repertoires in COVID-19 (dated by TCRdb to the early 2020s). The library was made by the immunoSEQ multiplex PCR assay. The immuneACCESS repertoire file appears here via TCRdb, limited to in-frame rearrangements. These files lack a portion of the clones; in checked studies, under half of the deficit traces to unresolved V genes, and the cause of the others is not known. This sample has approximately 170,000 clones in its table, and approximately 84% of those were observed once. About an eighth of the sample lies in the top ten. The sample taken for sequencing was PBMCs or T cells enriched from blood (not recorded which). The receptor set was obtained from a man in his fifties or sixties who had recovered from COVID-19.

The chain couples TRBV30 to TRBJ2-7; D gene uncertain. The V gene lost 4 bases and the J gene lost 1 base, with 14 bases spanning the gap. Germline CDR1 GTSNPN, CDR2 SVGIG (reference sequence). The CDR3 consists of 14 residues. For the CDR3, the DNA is TGTGCCTGGACCCCAACGACTGATTCCTACGAGCAGTACTTC. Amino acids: CAWTPTTDSYEQYF.

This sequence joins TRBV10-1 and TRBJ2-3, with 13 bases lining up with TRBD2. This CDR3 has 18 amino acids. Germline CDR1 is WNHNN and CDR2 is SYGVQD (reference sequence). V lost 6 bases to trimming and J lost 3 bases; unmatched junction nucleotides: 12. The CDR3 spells CASSQQTSGGAGTDTQYF. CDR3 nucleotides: TGCGCCAGCAGCCAGCAAACTAGCGGGGGGGCCGGTACAGATACGCAGTATTTT.

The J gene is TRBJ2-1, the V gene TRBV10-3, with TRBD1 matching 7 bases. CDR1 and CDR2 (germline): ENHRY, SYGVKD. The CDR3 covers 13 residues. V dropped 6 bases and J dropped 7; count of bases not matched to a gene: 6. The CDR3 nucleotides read TGTGCCATCAGGACAGGGATGGGAAATGAGCAGTTCTTC. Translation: CAIRTGMGNEQFF.

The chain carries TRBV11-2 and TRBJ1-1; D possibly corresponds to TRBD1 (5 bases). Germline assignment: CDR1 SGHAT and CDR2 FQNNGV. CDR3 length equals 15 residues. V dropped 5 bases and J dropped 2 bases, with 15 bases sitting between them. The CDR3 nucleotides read TGTGCCAGCAGCCCCTCAGGGCGGGACAACACTGAAGCTTTCTTT. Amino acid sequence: CASSPSGRDNTEAFF.

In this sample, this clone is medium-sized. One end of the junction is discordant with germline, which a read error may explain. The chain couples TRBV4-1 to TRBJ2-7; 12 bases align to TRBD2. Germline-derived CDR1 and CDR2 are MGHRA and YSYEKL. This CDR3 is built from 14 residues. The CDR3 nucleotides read TGCGCCAGCAGCCAAGGTCCTAGCGGGGGGGCATCGAACTTC. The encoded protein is CASSQGPSGGASNF.

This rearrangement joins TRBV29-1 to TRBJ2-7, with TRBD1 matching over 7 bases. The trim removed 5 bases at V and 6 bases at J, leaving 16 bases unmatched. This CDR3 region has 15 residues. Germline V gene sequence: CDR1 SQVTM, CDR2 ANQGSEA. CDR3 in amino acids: CSVTRTGVFIFEQYF. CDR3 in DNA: TGCAGCGTTACCAGGACAGGAGTGTTTATTTTCGAGCAGTACTTC.

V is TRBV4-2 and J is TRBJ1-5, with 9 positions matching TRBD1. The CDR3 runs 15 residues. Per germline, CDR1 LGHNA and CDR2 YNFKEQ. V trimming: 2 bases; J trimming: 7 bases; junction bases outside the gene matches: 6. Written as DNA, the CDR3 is TGTGCCAGCAGCCAACACAGGGGGCCGGGGCAGCCCCAGCATTTT. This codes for CASSQHRGPGQPQHF.

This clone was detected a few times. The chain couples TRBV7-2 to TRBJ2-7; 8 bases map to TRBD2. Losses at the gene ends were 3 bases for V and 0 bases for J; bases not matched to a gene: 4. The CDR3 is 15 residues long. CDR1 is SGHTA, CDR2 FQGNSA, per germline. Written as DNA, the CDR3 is TGTGCCAGCAGCTTTTCGAGCGGGAGCTCCTACGAGCAGTACTTC. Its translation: CASSFSSGSSYEQYF.

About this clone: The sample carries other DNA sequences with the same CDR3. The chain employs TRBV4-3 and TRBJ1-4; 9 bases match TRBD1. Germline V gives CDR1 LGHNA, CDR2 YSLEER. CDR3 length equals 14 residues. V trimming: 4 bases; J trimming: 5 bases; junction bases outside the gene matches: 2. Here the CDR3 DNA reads TGCGCCAGCAGCCCTGGGACAGGGAATGAAAAACTGTTTTTT. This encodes CASSPGTGNEKLFF.

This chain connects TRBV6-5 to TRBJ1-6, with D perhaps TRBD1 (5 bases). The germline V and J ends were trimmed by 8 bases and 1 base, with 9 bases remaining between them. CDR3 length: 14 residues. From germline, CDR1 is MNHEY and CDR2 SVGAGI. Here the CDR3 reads CASRQGSYNSPLHF. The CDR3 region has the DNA TGTGCCAGCCGGCAGGGTTCCTATAATTCACCCCTCCACTTT.

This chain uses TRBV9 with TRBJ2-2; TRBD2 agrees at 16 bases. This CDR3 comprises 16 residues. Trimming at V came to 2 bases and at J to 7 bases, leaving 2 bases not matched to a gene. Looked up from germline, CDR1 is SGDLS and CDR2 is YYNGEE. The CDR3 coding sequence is TGTGCCAGCAGCGTCGGGACTAGCGGGGGGGTCGGGGAGCTGTTTTTT. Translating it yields CASSVGTSGGVGELFF.

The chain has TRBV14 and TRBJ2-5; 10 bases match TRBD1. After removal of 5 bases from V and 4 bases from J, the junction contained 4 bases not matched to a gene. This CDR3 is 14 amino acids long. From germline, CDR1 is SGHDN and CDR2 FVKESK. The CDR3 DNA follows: TGTGCCAGCAGCTTGGGACAGGGGAGAGAGACCCAGTACTTC. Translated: CASSLGQGRETQYF.

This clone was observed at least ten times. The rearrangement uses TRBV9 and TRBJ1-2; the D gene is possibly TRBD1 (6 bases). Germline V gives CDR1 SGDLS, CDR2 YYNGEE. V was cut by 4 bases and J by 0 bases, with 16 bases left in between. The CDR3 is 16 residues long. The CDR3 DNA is TGTGCCAGCAGCCCCCTCCCCGGACAGACTAACTATGGCTACACCTTC. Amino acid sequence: CASSPLPGQTNYGYTF.

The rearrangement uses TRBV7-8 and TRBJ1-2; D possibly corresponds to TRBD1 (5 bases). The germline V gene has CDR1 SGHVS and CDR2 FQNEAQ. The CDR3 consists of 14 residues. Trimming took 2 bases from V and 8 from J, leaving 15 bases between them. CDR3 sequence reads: CASSLPASGEGYTF. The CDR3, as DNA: TGTGCCAGCAGCTTACCGGCTTCGGGGGAAGGCTACACCTTC.

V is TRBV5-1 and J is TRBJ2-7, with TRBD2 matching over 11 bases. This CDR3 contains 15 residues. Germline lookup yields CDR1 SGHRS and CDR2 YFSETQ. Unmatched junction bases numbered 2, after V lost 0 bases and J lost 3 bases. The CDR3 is CASSLASGGNYEQYF. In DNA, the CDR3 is TGCGCCAGCAGCTTGGCTAGCGGGGGGAACTACGAGCAGTACTTC. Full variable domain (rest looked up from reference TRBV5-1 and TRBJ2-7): KAGVTQTPRYLIKTRGQQVTLSCSPISGHRSVSWYQQTPGQGLQFLFEYFSETQRNKGNFPGRFSGRQFSNSRSEMNVSTLELGDSALYLCASSLASGGNYEQYFGPGTRLTVT.

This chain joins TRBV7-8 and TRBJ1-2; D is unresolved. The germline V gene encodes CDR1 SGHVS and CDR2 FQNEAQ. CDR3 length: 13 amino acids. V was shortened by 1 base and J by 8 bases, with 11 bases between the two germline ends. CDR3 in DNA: TGTGCCAGCAGCTTAGACACCGTGAGGGGCTACACCTTC. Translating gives CASSLDTVRGYTF.

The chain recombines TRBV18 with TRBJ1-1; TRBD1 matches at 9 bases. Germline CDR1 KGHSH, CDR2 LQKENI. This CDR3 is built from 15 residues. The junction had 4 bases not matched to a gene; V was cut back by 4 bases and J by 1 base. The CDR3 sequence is CASSLSGQGNTEAFF. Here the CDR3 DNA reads TGTGCCAGCTCACTGTCGGGACAGGGGAACACTGAAGCTTTCTTT.

The CDR3 loop is CASSTGRGGGNNEQFF. The CDR3 DNA follows: TGCGCCAGCAGCACTGGTAGGGGGGGTGGCAACAATGAGCAGTTCTTC. This chain uses TRBV5-1 with TRBJ2-1; D might be TRBD2 (7 bases). Per the germline V gene, CDR1 is SGHRS and CDR2 is YFSETQ. The ends were cut back, 4 bases at V and 5 bases at J, with 19 bases in the middle. CDR3 length: 16 residues.